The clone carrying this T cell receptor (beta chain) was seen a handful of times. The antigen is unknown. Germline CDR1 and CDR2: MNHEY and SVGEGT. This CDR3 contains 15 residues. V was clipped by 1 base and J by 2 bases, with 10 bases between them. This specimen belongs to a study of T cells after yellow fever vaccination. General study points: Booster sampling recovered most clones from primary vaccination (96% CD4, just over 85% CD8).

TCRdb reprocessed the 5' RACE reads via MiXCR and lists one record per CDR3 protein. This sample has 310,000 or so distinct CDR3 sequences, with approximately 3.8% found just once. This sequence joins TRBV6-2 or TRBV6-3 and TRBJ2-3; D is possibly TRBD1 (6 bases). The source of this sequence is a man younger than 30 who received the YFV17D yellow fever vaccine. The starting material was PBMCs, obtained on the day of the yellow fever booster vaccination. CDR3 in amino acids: CASSYLGAYTDTQYF. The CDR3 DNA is TGTGCCAGCAGTTACTTGGGGGCTTACACAGATACGCAGTATTTT.